The 23 T cell receptor beta chains below come from one sample, sequenced in a study of T cell responses to AZD1222 COVID-19 vaccine. The repertoire was sequenced with immunoSEQ multiplex PCR; TCRdb's copy has only in-frame clones and lacks some. The data show under 200,000 clones, with about 91% seen just once and under 2.5% held by the top ten. This sample comprised peripheral blood, obtained on day 0 of AZD1222 vaccination. The receptors come from an adult in good health.

J is TRBJ2-4 and V is TRBV28, with 7 bases matching TRBD1. CDR3 size: 18 residues. V was clipped by 8 bases and J by 0 bases; unmatched bases: 16. CDR1 MDHEN and CDR2 SYDVKM come from the germline V gene. CDR3 loop: CASRSPGTATVAKNIQYF. CDR3 coding DNA: TGTGCCAGCCGAAGTCCCGGGACAGCCACCGTAGCCAAAAACATTCAGTACTTC.

V is TRBV7-2 and J is TRBJ1-6; a weak D match, TRBD1 (5 bases). Deletions cut 6 bases from V and 9 bases from J, with 18 bases between. Germline-derived CDR1 and CDR2 are SGHTA and FQGNSA. The CDR3 sequence is 15 residues long. The CDR3 here is CASRGDRAAPSPLHF. For the CDR3, the DNA is TGTGCCAGCAGGGGGGACCGGGCCGCCCCTTCACCCCTCCACTTT.

This rearrangement joins TRBV7-2 to TRBJ1-2; D remains unclear. V shed 2 bases and J shed 2 bases, with 12 bases lying between them. CDR3 length: 15 residues. Germline V gene data show CDR1 as SGHTA and CDR2 as FQGNSA. This CDR3 is CASSLSWAQNYGYTF. The CDR3 DNA follows: TGTGCCAGCAGCTTAAGTTGGGCGCAGAACTATGGCTACACCTTC.

The chain employs TRBV5-1 and TRBJ1-1; D gene uncertain. CDR3 size: 13 residues. V shed 4 bases and J shed 3 bases, with 10 bases lying between them. Germline V CDR1 and CDR2: SGHRS, YFSETQ. The CDR3 DNA follows: TGCGCCAGCAGCCCCCGAGGTGACACTGAAGCTTTCTTT. Residues: CASSPRGDTEAFF.

The V and J genes are TRBV6-5 and TRBJ1-3, with D perhaps matching TRBD1 (5 bases). The CDR3 length is 16 residues. CDR1 is MNHEY and CDR2 is SVGAGI in the germline V gene. V was trimmed by 2 bases and J by 0 bases, leaving 11 bases between them. Here the CDR3 reads CASSYGAALSGNTIYF. Here the CDR3 DNA reads TGTGCCAGCAGTTACGGGGCCGCGCTCTCTGGAAACACCATATATTTT.

This clone has just one count. V gene TRBV2 combines with J gene TRBJ1-2; D might be TRBD1 (5 bases). Germline values: CDR1 SNHLY, CDR2 FYNNEI. The germline V and J ends were trimmed by 4 bases and 4 bases, with 22 bases remaining between them. The CDR3 is made up of 17 amino acids. The CDR3 DNA follows: TGTGCCAGCAGTGTTGACAGTCTCTGGGGGAGCACCTATGGCTACACCTTC. Its translation is CASSVDSLWGSTYGYTF. The full variable domain, in which reference TRBV2 and TRBJ1-2 provide the parts outside the CDR3, is EPEVTQTPSHQVTQMGQEVILRCVPISNHLYFYWYRQILGQKVEFLVSFYNNEISEKSEIFDDQFSVERPDGSNFTLKIRSTKLEDSAMYFCASSVDSLWGSTYGYTFGSGTRLTVV.

The chain uses TRBV12-5 and TRBJ1-2; D unclear. The CDR3 contains 15 residues. Germline V gene lookup returns CDR1 LGHNT and CDR2 FRNRAP. V was pared by 1 base and J by 9 bases, with 18 bases between. The DNA of the CDR3 is TGTGCTAGTGGTTTGGCCCTCCGGGCCCTTGTTAGCTACACCTTC. This encodes CASGLALRALVSYTF.

The J gene is TRBJ2-7, the V gene TRBV29-1; 14 bases match TRBD2. The CDR3 has 13 amino acids. The junction had 5 bases not matched to a gene; V was cut back by 7 bases and J by 6 bases. Germline values: CDR1 SQVTM, CDR2 ANQGSEA. This CDR3 is CSGKTSGGGEQYF. CDR3 DNA: TGCAGCGGCAAGACTAGCGGGGGGGGCGAGCAGTACTTC.

The J gene is TRBJ2-7, the V gene TRBV18; D possibly uses TRBD1 or TRBD2 (5 bases each). V was cut by 3 bases and J by 5 bases, with 17 bases left in between. CDR1 and CDR2 (germline): KGHSH, LQKENI. The CDR3 loop spans 15 amino acids. DNA for the CDR3: TGTGCCAGCTCACCCGCATTGGGGGTGGCGAACGAGCAGTACTTC. Translating gives CASSPALGVANEQYF.

CDR3 DNA sequence: TGTGCCAGCAGTGCAGCGGGGGACAATCAGCCCCAGCATTTT. It codes for CASSAAGDNQPQHF. The rearrangement links TRBV5-4 to TRBJ1-5; maybe TRBD1 (5 bases). The CDR3 spans 14 residues. Germline V gene sequence: CDR1 SGHNT, CDR2 YYREEE (reference sequence). The ends were cut back, 5 bases at V and 3 bases at J, with 12 bases in the middle. Complete variable domain (other parts from reference TRBV5-4 and TRBJ1-5): ETGVTQSPTHLIKTRGQQVTLRCSSQSGHNTVSWYQQALGQGPQFIFQYYREEENGRGNFPPRFSGLQFPNYSSELNVNALELDDSALYLCASSAAGDNQPQHFGDGTRLSIL.

V gene TRBV3-1 (or the pseudogene TRBV3-2) combines with J gene TRBJ2-1; tentative D call: TRBD2 (5 bases). V was clipped by 1 base and J by 1 base, with 14 bases between them. The V gene's germline CDR1 is LGHDT and CDR2 YNNKEL (reference sequence). The CDR3 runs to 17 residues. In nucleotides, the CDR3 is TGTGCCAGCAGCCAAGCCGCTAGCCTATCTTCCTACAATGAGCAGTTCTTC. Encoded protein: CASSQAASLSSYNEQFF.

This chain links TRBV5-1 with TRBJ1-1; a possible D gene is TRBD1 (6 bases). V gave up 4 bases and J gave up 3 bases, with 19 bases separating them. CDR3 size: 16 residues. CDR1 is SGHRS and CDR2 is YFSETQ in the germline V gene. The CDR3 DNA is TGCGCCAGCAGCCCCCCTGGCACAGGGACGGACACTGAAGCTTTCTTT. This sequence encodes CASSPPGTGTDTEAFF.

The CDR3 sequence: CASSLTGSDSPLHF. The CDR3, as DNA: TGCGCCAGCAGCTTGACAGGGTCTGACTCACCCCTCCACTTT. The chain carries TRBV5-1 and TRBJ1-6; tentatively, D is TRBD1 (6 bases). The germline CDR1 and CDR2 sequences are SGHRS and YFSETQ. The CDR3 loop spans 14 amino acids. The ends were cut back, 1 base at V and 10 bases at J, with 12 bases in the middle.

The genes are TRBV9 and TRBJ2-3, with D possibly TRBD2 on 5 matching bases. The germline V gene encodes CDR1 SGDLS and CDR2 YYNGEE. The CDR3 totals 14 residues. V was pared by 0 bases and J by 3 bases, with 8 bases between. The CDR3 here is CASSVARGTDTQYF. DNA for the CDR3: TGTGCCAGCAGCGTAGCTCGGGGAACAGATACGCAGTATTTT.

Only one count was recorded for this clone. The chain has TRBV2 and TRBJ1-1, with 10 positions matching TRBD1. Trimming cost V 6 bases and J 1 base; bases outside gene matches: 8. The CDR3 is 16 amino acids. CDR1 and CDR2 from the germline V gene are SNHLY and FYNNEI. The CDR3 reads CASRISTGGKNTEAFF. CDR3 nucleotide sequence: TGTGCCAGCAGGATTTCGACAGGGGGCAAGAACACTGAAGCTTTCTTT.

V and J are TRBV6-6 and TRBJ2-7, with TRBD2 identical over 7 bases. Trimming cost V 5 bases and J 0 bases; bases outside gene matches: 4. The V gene's germline CDR1 is MNHNY and CDR2 SVGAGI (reference sequence). This CDR3 comprises 14 residues. CDR3 bases: TGTGCCAGCAGTCTGGGGGGGAGCTCCTACGAGCAGTACTTC. Protein sequence: CASSLGGSSYEQYF.

In DNA, the CDR3 is TGTGCCAGCAGGAACCACCCTAGTGGTGGCTACACCTTC. Amino acid sequence: CASRNHPSGGYTF. The rearrangement uses TRBV6-5 and TRBJ1-2; no clear D. The length of the CDR3 is 13 residues. Germline V CDR1 and CDR2: MNHEY, SVGAGI. The germline V and J ends were trimmed by 6 bases and 7 bases, with 15 bases remaining between them.

The rearrangement uses TRBV6-5 and TRBJ2-3; D gene uncertain. CDR3 length equals 14 residues. Germline CDR1 reads MNHEY; CDR2 reads SVGAGI. The V and J ends lost 8 bases and 3 bases respectively, with 15 bases between them. CDR3 loop: CASSDGWVTDTQYF. The DNA of the CDR3 is TGTGCCAGCTCGGACGGATGGGTTACAGATACGCAGTATTTT.

The chain carries TRBV6-2 or TRBV6-3 and TRBJ1-1; perhaps TRBD1 as D (6 bases). From germline, CDR1 is MNHEY and CDR2 SVGEGT. The CDR3 is 17 residues long. V was cut by 2 bases and J by 4 bases, with 20 bases left in between. CDR3 DNA: TGTGCCAGCAGTTACCTCGTCAGGGGCGGGTTGAGCACTGAAGCTTTCTTT. As protein: CASSYLVRGGLSTEAFF.

CDR3: CASGLVVGGGQETQYF. The CDR3 DNA is TGTGCTAGTGGTTTGGTTGTGGGCGGAGGCCAAGAGACCCAGTACTTC. This chain connects TRBV12-5 to TRBJ2-5; tentative D call: TRBD2 (5 bases). This CDR3 has 16 amino acids. V dropped 0 bases and J dropped 1 base, with 12 bases sitting between them. The V gene's germline CDR1 is LGHNT and CDR2 FRNRAP.

The chain uses TRBV27 and TRBJ2-7, with a tentative D call TRBD2 (5 bases). The CDR3 extends over 15 amino acids. V was clipped by 5 bases and J by 3 bases, with 17 bases between them. CDR1 is MNHEY, CDR2 SMNVEV, per germline (reference sequence). This CDR3 is CASSPWESARYEQYF. Written as DNA, the CDR3 is TGTGCCAGCAGTCCATGGGAGTCAGCCCGCTACGAGCAGTACTTC.

This clone was recorded once. The J gene is TRBJ1-2, the V gene TRBV19; D ambiguous. V lost 5 bases and J 3 bases, leaving 13 bases between the germline ends. Germline V gene lookup returns CDR1 LNHDA and CDR2 SQIVND (reference sequence). CDR3 length: 14 residues. CDR3 bases: TGTGCCAGTAGTCATGGACTCTTCCACTATGGCTACACCTTC. This gives the protein CASSHGLFHYGYTF.

This clone was detected once. The rearrangement joins TRBV7-2 to TRBJ2-3; no firm D call. The CDR3 totals 13 residues. From germline, CDR1 is SGHTA and CDR2 FQGNSA. V was trimmed by 3 bases and J by 1 base, leaving 5 bases between them. In DNA form, the CDR3 reads TGTGCCAGCAGCTTCAAGGGCACAGATACGCAGTATTTT. The encoded protein is CASSFKGTDTQYF.